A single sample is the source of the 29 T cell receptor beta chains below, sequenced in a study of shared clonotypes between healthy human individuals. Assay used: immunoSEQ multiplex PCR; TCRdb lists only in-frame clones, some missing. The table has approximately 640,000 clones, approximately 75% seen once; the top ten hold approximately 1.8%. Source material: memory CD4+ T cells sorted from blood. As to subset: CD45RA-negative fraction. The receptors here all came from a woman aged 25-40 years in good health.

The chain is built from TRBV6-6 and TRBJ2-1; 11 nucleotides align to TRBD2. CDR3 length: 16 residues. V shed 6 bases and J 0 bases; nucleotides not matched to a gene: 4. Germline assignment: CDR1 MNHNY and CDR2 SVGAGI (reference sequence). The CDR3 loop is CASSLAGGSSYNEQFF. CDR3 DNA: TGTGCCAGCAGCCTAGCGGGAGGTAGCTCCTACAATGAGCAGTTCTTC.

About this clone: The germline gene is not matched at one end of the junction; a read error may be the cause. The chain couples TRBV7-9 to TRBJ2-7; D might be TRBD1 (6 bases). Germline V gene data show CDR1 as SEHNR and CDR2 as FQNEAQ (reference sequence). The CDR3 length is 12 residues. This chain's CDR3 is CASSKEGFGGGF. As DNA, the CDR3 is TGTGCCAGCAGCAAAGAGGGGTTTGGGGGCGGTTTC.

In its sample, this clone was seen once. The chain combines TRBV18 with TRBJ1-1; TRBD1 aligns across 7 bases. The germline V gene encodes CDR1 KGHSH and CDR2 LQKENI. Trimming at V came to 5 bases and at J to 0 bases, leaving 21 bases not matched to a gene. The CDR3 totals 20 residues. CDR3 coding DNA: TGTGCCAGCTCATTACGGACAGGAGGCCATCTCGGGGGCTTGAACACTGAAGCTTTCTTT. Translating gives CASSLRTGGHLGGLNTEAFF.

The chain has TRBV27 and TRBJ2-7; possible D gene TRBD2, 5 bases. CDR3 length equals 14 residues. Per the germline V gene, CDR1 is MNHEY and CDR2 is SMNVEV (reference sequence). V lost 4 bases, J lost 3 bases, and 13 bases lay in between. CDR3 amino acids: CASSSTTRGYEQYF. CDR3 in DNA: TGTGCCAGCAGTTCGACTACGAGAGGCTACGAGCAGTACTTC.

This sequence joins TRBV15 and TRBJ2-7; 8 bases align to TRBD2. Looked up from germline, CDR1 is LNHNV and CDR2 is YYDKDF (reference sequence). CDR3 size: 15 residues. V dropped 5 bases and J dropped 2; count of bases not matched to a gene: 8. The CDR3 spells CATSLKLAAPYEQYF. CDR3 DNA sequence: TGTGCCACCAGCCTAAAACTAGCGGCCCCCTACGAGCAGTACTTC. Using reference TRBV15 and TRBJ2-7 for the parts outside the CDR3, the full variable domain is DAMVIQNPRYQVTQFGKPVTLSCSQTLNHNVMYWYQQKSSQAPKLLFHYYDKDFNNEADTPDNFQSRRPNTSFCFLDIRSPGLGDTAMYLCATSLKLAAPYEQYFGPGTRLTVT.

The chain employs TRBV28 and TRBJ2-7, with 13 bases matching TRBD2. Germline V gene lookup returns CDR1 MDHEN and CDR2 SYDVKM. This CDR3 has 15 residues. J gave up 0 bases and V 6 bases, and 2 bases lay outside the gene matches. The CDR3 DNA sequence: TGTGCCAGCAGGGGGACTAGCGGGGACTCCTACGAGCAGTACTTC. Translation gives CASRGTSGDSYEQYF. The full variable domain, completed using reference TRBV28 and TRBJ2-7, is DVKVTQSSRYLVKRTGEKVFLECVQDMDHENMFWYRQDPGLGLRLIYFSYDVKMKEKGDIPEGYSVSREKKERFSLILESASTNQTSMYLCASRGTSGDSYEQYFGPGTRLTVT.

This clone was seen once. In DNA, the CDR3 is TGTGCCATCAGTGAGTCCTATAGGCAGGGCCGAGGGCAGCCCCAGCATTTT. As protein: CAISESYRQGRGQPQHF. This rearrangement joins TRBV10-3 to TRBJ1-5; TRBD1 might be the D (5 bases). V lost 0 bases to trimming and J lost 7 bases, with 19 bases between them. CDR1 and CDR2 from the germline V gene are ENHRY and SYGVKD. The CDR3 is 17 amino acids.

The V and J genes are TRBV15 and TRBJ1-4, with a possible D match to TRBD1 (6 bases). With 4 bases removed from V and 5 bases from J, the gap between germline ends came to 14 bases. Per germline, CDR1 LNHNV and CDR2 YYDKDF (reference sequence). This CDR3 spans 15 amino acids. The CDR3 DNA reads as TGTGCCACCAGCAACGCACAGGGAAGGAATGAAAAACTGTTTTTT. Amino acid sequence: CATSNAQGRNEKLFF. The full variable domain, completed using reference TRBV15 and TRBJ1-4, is DAMVIQNPRYQVTQFGKPVTLSCSQTLNHNVMYWYQQKSSQAPKLLFHYYDKDFNNEADTPDNFQSRRPNTSFCFLDIRSPGLGDTAMYLCATSNAQGRNEKLFFGSGTQLSVL.

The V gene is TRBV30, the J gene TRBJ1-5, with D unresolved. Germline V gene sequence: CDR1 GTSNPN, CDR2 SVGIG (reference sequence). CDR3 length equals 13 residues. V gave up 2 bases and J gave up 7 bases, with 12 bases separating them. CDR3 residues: CAWSLEGGQPQHF. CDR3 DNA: TGTGCCTGGAGTCTAGAGGGAGGCCAGCCCCAGCATTTT.

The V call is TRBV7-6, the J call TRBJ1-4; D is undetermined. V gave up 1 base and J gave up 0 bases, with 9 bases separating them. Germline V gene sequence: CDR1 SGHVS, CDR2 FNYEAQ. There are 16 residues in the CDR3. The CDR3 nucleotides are TGTGCCAGCAGCTTAGTCGGCGGCACAACTAATGAAAAACTGTTTTTT. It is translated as CASSLVGGTTNEKLFF.

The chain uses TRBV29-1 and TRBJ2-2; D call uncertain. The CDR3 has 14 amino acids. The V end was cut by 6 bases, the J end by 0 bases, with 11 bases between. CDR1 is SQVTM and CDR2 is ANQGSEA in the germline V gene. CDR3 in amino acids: CSVRWTANTGELFF. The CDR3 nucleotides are TGCAGCGTGCGCTGGACGGCGAACACCGGGGAGCTGTTTTTT.

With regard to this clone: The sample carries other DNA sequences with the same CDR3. The CDR3, as DNA: TGTGCCAGCAGCTTAGGTCAGGGGGACACCGGGGAGCTGTTTTTT. Encoded protein: CASSLGQGDTGELFF. This chain uses TRBV7-9 with TRBJ2-2, with 7 bases fitting TRBD1. Germline V gene lookup returns CDR1 SEHNR and CDR2 FQNEAQ (reference sequence). The CDR3 is 15 residues long. V was clipped by 1 base and J by 3 bases; unmatched bases: 2.

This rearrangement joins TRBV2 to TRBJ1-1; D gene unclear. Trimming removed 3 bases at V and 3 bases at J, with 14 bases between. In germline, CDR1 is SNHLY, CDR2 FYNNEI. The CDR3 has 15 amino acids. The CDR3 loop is CASSDPGAVYTEAFF. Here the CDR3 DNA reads TGTGCCAGCAGTGACCCCGGTGCGGTGTACACTGAAGCTTTCTTT.

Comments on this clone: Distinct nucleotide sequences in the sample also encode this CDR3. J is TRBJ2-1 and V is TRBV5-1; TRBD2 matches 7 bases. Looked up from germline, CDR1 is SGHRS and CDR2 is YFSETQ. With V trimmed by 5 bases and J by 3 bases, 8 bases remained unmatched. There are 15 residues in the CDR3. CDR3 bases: TGCGCCAGCAGTATGGCTAGCGGAGGCTACAATGAGCAGTTCTTC. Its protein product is CASSMASGGYNEQFF.

Here the CDR3 reads CASSQKRGANVLTF. CDR3 in DNA: TGTGCCAGCAGCCAAAAGCGAGGGGCCAACGTCCTGACTTTC. This chain uses TRBV9 with TRBJ2-6; D gene unclear. The CDR3 runs to 14 residues. Per germline, CDR1 SGDLS and CDR2 YYNGEE. V was pared by 4 bases and J by 4 bases, with 9 bases between.

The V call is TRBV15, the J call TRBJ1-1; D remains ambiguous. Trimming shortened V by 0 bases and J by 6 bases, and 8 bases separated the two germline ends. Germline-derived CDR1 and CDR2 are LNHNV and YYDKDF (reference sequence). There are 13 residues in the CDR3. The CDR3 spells CATSRDWGSEAFF. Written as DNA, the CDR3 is TGTGCCACCAGCAGAGATTGGGGTTCTGAAGCTTTCTTT.

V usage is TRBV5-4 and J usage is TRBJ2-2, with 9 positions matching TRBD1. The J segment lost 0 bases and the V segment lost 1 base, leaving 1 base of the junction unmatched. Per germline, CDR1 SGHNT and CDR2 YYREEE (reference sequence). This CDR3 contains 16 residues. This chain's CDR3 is CASSLTGGANTGELFF. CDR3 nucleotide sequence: TGTGCCAGCAGCTTGACAGGGGGCGCGAACACCGGGGAGCTGTTTTTT. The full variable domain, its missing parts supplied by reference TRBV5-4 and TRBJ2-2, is ETGVTQSPTHLIKTRGQQVTLRCSSQSGHNTVSWYQQALGQGPQFIFQYYREEENGRGNFPPRFSGLQFPNYSSELNVNALELDDSALYLCASSLTGGANTGELFFGEGSRLTVL.

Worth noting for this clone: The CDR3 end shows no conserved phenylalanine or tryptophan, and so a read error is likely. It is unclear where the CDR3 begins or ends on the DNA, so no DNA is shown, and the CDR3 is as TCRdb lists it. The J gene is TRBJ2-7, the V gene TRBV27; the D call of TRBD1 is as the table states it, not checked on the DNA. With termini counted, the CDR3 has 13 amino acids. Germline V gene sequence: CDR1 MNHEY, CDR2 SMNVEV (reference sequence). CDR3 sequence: CASSSQKDRAPVL.

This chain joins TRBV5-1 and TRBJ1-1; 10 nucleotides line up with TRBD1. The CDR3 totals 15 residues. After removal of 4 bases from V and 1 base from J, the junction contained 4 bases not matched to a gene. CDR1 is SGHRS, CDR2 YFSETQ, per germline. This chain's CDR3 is CASSPGTGANTEAFF. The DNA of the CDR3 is TGCGCCAGCAGCCCCGGGACAGGGGCGAACACTGAAGCTTTCTTT.

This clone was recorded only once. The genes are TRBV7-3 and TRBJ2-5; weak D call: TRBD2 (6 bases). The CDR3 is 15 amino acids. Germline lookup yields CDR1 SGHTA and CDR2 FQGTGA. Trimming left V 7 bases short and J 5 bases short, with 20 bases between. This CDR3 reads CASTRSRGGWETQYF. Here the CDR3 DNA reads TGTGCCAGCACGCGAAGTCGGGGAGGTTGGGAGACCCAGTACTTC.

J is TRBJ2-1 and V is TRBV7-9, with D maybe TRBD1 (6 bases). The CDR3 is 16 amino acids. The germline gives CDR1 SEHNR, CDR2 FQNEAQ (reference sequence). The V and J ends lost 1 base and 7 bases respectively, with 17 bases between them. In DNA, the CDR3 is TGTGCCAGCAGCTTAGGGCTAGGCAGGGGTTGGAATGAGCAGTTCTTC. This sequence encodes CASSLGLGRGWNEQFF.

In nucleotides, the CDR3 is TGTGCCAGCAGTTACAGTAGCGGGAGGGGGTACGAGCAGTACTTC. Translated: CASSYSSGRGYEQYF. The gene calls are TRBV6-6 and TRBJ2-7, with 11 nucleotides matching TRBD2. The CDR3 is 15 residues long. Per germline, CDR1 MNHNY and CDR2 SVGAGI (reference sequence). After removal of 2 bases from V and 4 bases from J, the junction contained 4 bases not matched to a gene.

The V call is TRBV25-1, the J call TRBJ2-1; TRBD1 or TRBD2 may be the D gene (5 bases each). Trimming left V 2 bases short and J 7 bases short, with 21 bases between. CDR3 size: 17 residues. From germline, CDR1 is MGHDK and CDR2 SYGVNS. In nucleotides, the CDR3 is TGTGCCAGCAGTGAAGGGGGACGCGCCCGCACATATAATGAGCAGTTCTTC. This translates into CASSEGGRARTYNEQFF. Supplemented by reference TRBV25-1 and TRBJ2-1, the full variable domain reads EADIYQTPRYLVIGTGKKITLECSQTMGHDKMYWYQQDPGMELHLIHYSYGVNSTEKGDLSSESTVSRIRTEHFPLTLESARPSHTSQYLCASSEGGRARTYNEQFFGPGTRLTVL.

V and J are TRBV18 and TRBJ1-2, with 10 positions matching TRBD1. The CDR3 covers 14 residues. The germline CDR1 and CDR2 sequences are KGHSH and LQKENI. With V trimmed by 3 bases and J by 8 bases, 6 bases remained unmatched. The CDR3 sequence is CASSPSGTGVGYTF. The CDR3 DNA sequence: TGTGCCAGCTCACCGAGTGGGACAGGGGTCGGCTACACCTTC.

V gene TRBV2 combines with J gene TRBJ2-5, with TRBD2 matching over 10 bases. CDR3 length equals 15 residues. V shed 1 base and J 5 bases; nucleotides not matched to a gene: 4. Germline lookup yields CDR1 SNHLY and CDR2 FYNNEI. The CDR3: CASSEGLAGDETQYF. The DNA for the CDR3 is TGTGCCAGCAGTGAAGGGCTAGCGGGAGACGAGACCCAGTACTTC. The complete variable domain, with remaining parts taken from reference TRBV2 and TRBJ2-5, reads EPEVTQTPSHQVTQMGQEVILRCVPISNHLYFYWYRQILGQKVEFLVSFYNNEISEKSEIFDDQFSVERPDGSNFTLKIRSTKLEDSAMYFCASSEGLAGDETQYFGPGTRLLVL.

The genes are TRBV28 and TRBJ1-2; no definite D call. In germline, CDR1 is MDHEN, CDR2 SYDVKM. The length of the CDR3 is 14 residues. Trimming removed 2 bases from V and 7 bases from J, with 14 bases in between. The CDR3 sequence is CASSLVAVTVGYTF. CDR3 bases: TGTGCCAGCAGTTTAGTGGCCGTCACGGTTGGCTACACCTTC.

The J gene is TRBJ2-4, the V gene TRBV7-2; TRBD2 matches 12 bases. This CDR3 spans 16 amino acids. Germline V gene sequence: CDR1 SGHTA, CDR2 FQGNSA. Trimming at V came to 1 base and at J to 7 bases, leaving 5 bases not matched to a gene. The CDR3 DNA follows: TGTGCCAGCAGCTTAGGACCGACTAGCGGGGGCAACATTCAGTACTTC. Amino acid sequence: CASSLGPTSGGNIQYF.

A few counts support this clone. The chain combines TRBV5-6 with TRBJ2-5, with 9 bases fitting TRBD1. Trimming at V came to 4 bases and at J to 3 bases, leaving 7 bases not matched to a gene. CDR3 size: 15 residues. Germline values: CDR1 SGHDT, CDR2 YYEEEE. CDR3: CASSQYRGPKETQYF. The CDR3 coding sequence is TGTGCCAGCAGCCAATACAGGGGGCCCAAAGAGACCCAGTACTTC.

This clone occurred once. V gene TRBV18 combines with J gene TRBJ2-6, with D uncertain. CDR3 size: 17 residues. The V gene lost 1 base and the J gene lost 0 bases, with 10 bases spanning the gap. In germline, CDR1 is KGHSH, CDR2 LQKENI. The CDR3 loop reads CASSPRLGPSGANVLTF. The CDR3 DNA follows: TGTGCCAGCTCACCACGTTTAGGCCCCTCTGGGGCCAACGTCCTGACTTTC.